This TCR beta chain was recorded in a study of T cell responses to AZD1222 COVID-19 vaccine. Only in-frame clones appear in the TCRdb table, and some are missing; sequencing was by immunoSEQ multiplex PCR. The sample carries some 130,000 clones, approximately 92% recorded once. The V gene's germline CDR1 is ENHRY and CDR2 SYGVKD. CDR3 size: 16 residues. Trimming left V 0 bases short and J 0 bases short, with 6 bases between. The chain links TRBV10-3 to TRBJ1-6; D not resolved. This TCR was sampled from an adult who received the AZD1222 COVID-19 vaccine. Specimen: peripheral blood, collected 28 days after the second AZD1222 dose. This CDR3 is CAISESNSSYNSPLHF. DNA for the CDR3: TGTGCCATCAGTGAGTCGAATAGCTCCTATAATTCACCCCTCCACTTT.